This TCR beta chain is from a study of long-term antiretroviral therapy in people with HIV. Turning to the study itself: It was about a decade before the 2015 immediate-ART recommendation that the earliest samples were taken.

V was shortened by 0 bases and J by 0 bases, with 6 bases between the two germline ends. The CDR3 runs 14 residues. Germline V lookup: CDR1 SGHTS, CDR2 YDEGEE. General study points: Compared with controls, HIV repertoires showed narrower CDR3 length ranges.

Points on this clone: As yet, its antigen is unknown.

Version v3.0 of the immunoSEQ assay was performed at survey level. Measured with immunoSEQ multiplex PCR; TCRdb has only the in-frame clones, and not every one. This table has about 20,000 clones, approximately 90% appearing once. Sequences were derived from unsorted PBMCs, sampled about 4.5 years before starting antiretroviral therapy. The receptor was isolated from a woman in her twenties or thirties with HIV. The chain has TRBV5-8 and TRBJ1-1; D is undetermined. CDR3 nucleotides: TGTGCCAGCAGCTTGGAAGGCATGAACACTGAAGCTTTCTTT. Its translation: CASSLEGMNTEAFF.